Following are 27 T cell receptor beta chains from one sample sequenced in a study of beta chain features in type 1 diabetes. TCRB transcripts that were expressed got sequenced, as all of the isolated RNA had been reverse transcribed. Using immunoSEQ multiplex PCR, the repertoire was profiled, and TCRdb retains in-frame clones only, with some absent. In the table there are around 190,000 clones, more than 10% of which are singletons. Sequencing was carried out using central memory CD4+ T cells from blood. These receptors all stem from a woman between 18 and 30 years old in good health.

This clone was detected only a few times. The J gene is TRBJ2-3, the V gene TRBV6-6; 7 bases are shared with TRBD1. There are 15 residues in the CDR3. V shed 2 bases and J 2 bases; nucleotides not matched to a gene: 4. Germline V lookup: CDR1 MNHNY, CDR2 SVGAGI (reference sequence). As DNA, the CDR3 is TGTGCCAGCAGTTACGCCGACAGGGACACAGATACGCAGTATTTT. It codes for CASSYADRDTDTQYF.

Turning to this clone: At one end the junction does not follow the germline gene, possibly because of a read error. The chain links TRBV7-7 to TRBJ2-1; 9 bases line up with TRBD2. The CDR3 contains 14 residues. Germline values: CDR1 SSHAT, CDR2 FNYEAQ (reference sequence). In DNA form, the CDR3 reads TGTGCTAGCAGCTTAGGCGGGAGGGTGGGTGAGCAGTTCTTC. It yields the protein CASSLGGRVGEQFF.

This clone appeared a few times. CDR3 region: CASSSGGRFTDTQYF. The CDR3 DNA sequence: TGTGCCAGCAGCTCAGGGGGCCGTTTTACAGATACGCAGTATTTT. This chain joins TRBV5-6 and TRBJ2-3; 8 nucleotides line up with TRBD1. Germline trimming cut 3 bases from V and 3 bases from J; bases unmatched to any gene: 6. Germline V gene data show CDR1 as SGHDT and CDR2 as YYEEEE. The CDR3 has 15 amino acids. Looking up the rest from reference TRBV5-6 and TRBJ2-3 gives the full variable domain: DAGVTQSPTHLIKTRGQQVTLRCSPKSGHDTVSWYQQALGQGPQFIFQYYEEEERQRGNFPDRFSGHQFPNYSSELNVNALLLGDSALYLCASSSGGRFTDTQYFGPGTRLTVL.

The rearrangement joins TRBV19 to TRBJ2-2, with D maybe TRBD2 (6 bases). Trimming cost V 7 bases and J 3 bases, with 15 bases left between them. This CDR3 has 15 residues. Germline CDR1 and CDR2: LNHDA and SQIVND (reference sequence). CDR3 nucleotides: TGTGCCAGTACTTCCGGGACTGGGTACACCGGGGAGCTGTTTTTT. Translating it yields CASTSGTGYTGELFF.

At least ten counts were recorded for this clone. This chain joins TRBV11-1 and TRBJ2-7; D is possibly TRBD1 (7 bases). The CDR3 has 15 amino acids. Germline values: CDR1 SGHAT, CDR2 FQDESV (reference sequence). V shed 2 bases and J shed 2 bases, with 13 bases lying between them. The CDR3 protein is CASSLPRGETYEQYF. CDR3 sequence (DNA): TGTGCCAGCAGCTTACCCAGGGGGGAGACCTACGAGCAGTACTTC.

This clone occurred a few times. The chain recombines TRBV27 with TRBJ1-1; D is unclear. Germline CDR1 and CDR2: MNHEY and SMNVEV (reference sequence). V lost 2 bases and J lost 3, with 7 bases in between. The CDR3 has 13 residues. This chain's CDR3 is CASSLLLYTEAFF. CDR3 DNA sequence: TGTGCCAGCAGTTTACTGTTATACACTGAAGCTTTCTTT.

The chain is built from TRBV29-1 and TRBJ2-7, with TRBD1 identical over 8 bases. Germline CDR1 reads SQVTM; CDR2 reads ANQGSEA. The CDR3 runs to 12 residues. The V gene end was trimmed by 4 bases and the J gene end by 4 bases; junction bases not matched to a gene: 3. DNA for the CDR3: TGCAGCGTTGGGAGGACAGGGTACGAGCAGTACTTC. Amino acids: CSVGRTGYEQYF.

This chain joins TRBV13 and TRBJ1-4; 7 nucleotides align to TRBD1. The germline gives CDR1 PRHDT, CDR2 FYEKMQ (reference sequence). The CDR3 has 14 residues. Germline trimming cut 4 bases from V and 8 bases from J; bases unmatched to any gene: 7. The CDR3 bases are TGTGCCAGCAGCTCGGACAGGAAATCGGAAAAACTGTTTTTT. Amino acid sequence: CASSSDRKSEKLFF.

This clone was seen a few times. This chain connects TRBV9 to TRBJ2-7; TRBD2 matches at 12 bases. Germline-derived CDR1 and CDR2 are SGDLS and YYNGEE. The CDR3 loop spans 16 amino acids. The trim removed 3 bases at V and 2 bases at J, leaving 6 bases unmatched. The CDR3 loop is CASSASTSGGTYEQYF. CDR3 nucleotide sequence: TGTGCCAGCAGCGCGAGCACTAGCGGGGGGACCTACGAGCAGTACTTC.

The chain combines TRBV27 with TRBJ2-1; D perhaps matches TRBD1 (6 bases). CDR1 MNHEY and CDR2 SMNVEV come from the germline V gene (reference sequence). This CDR3 spans 13 amino acids. Trimming stripped 2 bases from V and 10 bases from J, with 12 bases between. This chain's CDR3 is CASSLGGYYEQFF. In DNA, the CDR3 is TGTGCCAGCAGTTTAGGGGGCTACTACGAGCAGTTCTTC.

This clone was counted only a few times. The J gene is TRBJ1-4, the V gene TRBV5-5; D possibly corresponds to TRBD1 (5 bases). This CDR3 has 18 residues. V gave up 1 base and J gave up 0 bases, with 16 bases separating them. Per the germline V gene, CDR1 is SGHKS and CDR2 is YYEKEE (reference sequence). CDR3 protein: CASSLLLRDTATNEKLFF. In DNA, the CDR3 is TGTGCCAGCAGCTTGCTGCTCAGGGATACTGCAACTAATGAAAAACTGTTTTTT. Combining the CDR3 with reference TRBV5-5 and TRBJ1-4 gives the whole variable domain DAGVTQSPTHLIKTRGQQVTLRCSPISGHKSVSWYQQVLGQGPQFIFQYYEKEERGRGNFPDRFSARQFPNYSSELNVNALLLGDSALYLCASSLLLRDTATNEKLFFGSGTQLSVL.

This clone was seen a handful of times. This sequence joins TRBV30 and TRBJ2-5, with D hard to call. The CDR3 extends over 11 amino acids. Germline loops: CDR1 GTSNPN, CDR2 SVGIG (reference sequence). Trimming shortened V by 1 base and J by 11 bases, and 11 bases separated the two germline ends. The DNA for the CDR3 is TGTGCCTGGAGTGGAGCGTATGAGCAGTACTTC. This encodes CAWSGAYEQYF.

About this clone itself: The sample carries other DNA sequences with the same CDR3. The V and J genes are TRBV2 and TRBJ2-7, with D possibly matching TRBD2 (5 bases). From germline, CDR1 is SNHLY and CDR2 FYNNEI. The CDR3 is 11 amino acids. V was trimmed by 6 bases and J by 3 bases, leaving 6 bases between them. CDR3 protein: CASRLDYEQYF. In DNA form, the CDR3 reads TGTGCCAGCAGACTAGACTACGAGCAGTACTTC.

This clone was recorded a few times. V gene TRBV25-1 combines with J gene TRBJ2-1; TRBD2 agrees at 8 bases. V was pared by 2 bases and J by 5 bases, with 5 bases of the junction left unmatched. This CDR3 region has 15 residues. The germline V gene has CDR1 MGHDK and CDR2 SYGVNS. The DNA for the CDR3 is TGTGCCAGCAGTGAAGGTGGGACTAGGGACAATGAGCAGTTCTTC. This sequence encodes CASSEGGTRDNEQFF.

DNA of the CDR3: TGTGCCAGCTCACCGGGGTCAGGGGTGGATCAGCCCCAGCATTTT. This translates into CASSPGSGVDQPQHF. The rearrangement joins TRBV18 to TRBJ1-5; TRBD1 might be the D (6 bases). V gave up 3 bases and J gave up 5 bases, with 14 bases separating them. The CDR3 length is 15 residues. CDR1 is KGHSH, CDR2 LQKENI, per germline.

This clone was picked up a small number of times. The CDR3 nucleotides are TGTGCCAGCAGCAACCCGTCGTTAGCGGAGCAGTTCTTC. Residues: CASSNPSLAEQFF. The chain is built from TRBV11-1 and TRBJ2-1; TRBD2 might be the D (5 bases). The V end lost 5 bases, the J end lost 10 bases, and 15 bases lay between the germline ends. Germline V lookup: CDR1 SGHAT, CDR2 FQDESV (reference sequence). The CDR3 is 13 amino acids.

V and J are TRBV5-4 and TRBJ2-3; 9 nucleotides agree with TRBD2. This CDR3 is 16 amino acids long. Trimming took 3 bases from V and 4 from J; bases not matched to a gene: 9. Germline V gene lookup returns CDR1 SGHNT and CDR2 YYREEE (reference sequence). The CDR3: CASSSRASGIPDTQYF. The DNA of the CDR3 is TGTGCCAGCAGCTCCCGAGCTAGCGGGATTCCAGATACGCAGTATTTT.

This clone was found a few times. The chain carries TRBV28 and TRBJ1-5, with 7 bases identical to TRBD1. V gave up 8 bases and J gave up 5 bases; unmatched junction bases: 12. Germline-derived CDR1 and CDR2 are MDHEN and SYDVKM. The CDR3 contains 15 residues. CDR3 sequence: CASLFRGQRDQPQHF. The CDR3 DNA reads as TGTGCCAGCCTGTTTAGGGGACAGAGAGATCAGCCCCAGCATTTT.

In its sample, this clone was seen a few times. The J gene is TRBJ2-5, the V gene TRBV7-7, with D possibly matching TRBD2 (6 bases). CDR3 size: 15 residues. The V gene's germline CDR1 is SSHAT and CDR2 FNYEAQ (reference sequence). Trimming left V 4 bases short and J 1 base short, with 13 bases between. In nucleotides, the CDR3 is TGTGCCAGCAGCTCGCTAGCTAGCGTCCAAGAGACCCAGTACTTC. It yields the protein CASSSLASVQETQYF.

The chain links TRBV7-2 to TRBJ1-1, with TRBD1 matching over 10 bases. Germline V lookup: CDR1 SGHTA, CDR2 FQGNSA. CDR3 length equals 16 residues. Unmatched junction bases numbered 7, after V lost 5 bases and J lost 1 base. The CDR3, as DNA: TGTGCCAGCAGCGCCGGGACAGGGGTCCGGAACACTGAAGCTTTCTTT. Translated: CASSAGTGVRNTEAFF.

This clone was found a few times. The chain recombines TRBV28 with TRBJ2-1, with TRBD2 matching 7 bases. Germline V gene data show CDR1 as MDHEN and CDR2 as SYDVKM. V gave up 3 bases and J gave up 5 bases; unmatched junction bases: 7. The length of the CDR3 is 15 residues. CDR3 amino acids: CASSLGGSRNNEQFF. The CDR3 DNA reads as TGTGCCAGCAGTTTGGGCGGGAGCAGGAACAATGAGCAGTTCTTC.

At least ten counts were recorded for this clone. The J gene is TRBJ2-7, the V gene TRBV2; 9 positions agree with TRBD2. This CDR3 is built from 15 residues. V shed 6 bases, J shed 2 bases, and the junction held 8 bases outside the gene matches. Germline CDR1 SNHLY, CDR2 FYNNEI. Here the CDR3 reads CASRAGLAVTYEQYF. CDR3 DNA: TGTGCCAGCAGGGCGGGACTAGCAGTAACCTACGAGCAGTACTTC.

A few counts support this clone. The chain links TRBV18 to TRBJ1-2, with TRBD1 matching 9 bases. CDR1 is KGHSH, CDR2 LQKENI, per germline. J gave up 8 bases and V 2 bases, and 9 bases lay outside the gene matches. The CDR3 contains 15 residues. The CDR3 DNA sequence: TGTGCCAGCTCACCAATGGGACAGGGTCCCATCGGCTACACCTTC. This encodes CASSPMGQGPIGYTF.

In nucleotides, the CDR3 is TGCGCCAGCAGCTTGGTGACTAGCGGGAGCAATGAGCAGTTCTTC. It translates to CASSLVTSGSNEQFF. The chain joins TRBV5-1 to TRBJ2-1, with 12 bases identical to TRBD2. The CDR3 is 15 residues long. V gave up 0 bases and J gave up 6 bases; unmatched junction bases: 1. The germline CDR1 and CDR2 sequences are SGHRS and YFSETQ.

This clone turned up a few times. The gene calls are TRBV6-1 and TRBJ2-5, with D possibly matching TRBD2 (6 bases). V was pared by 6 bases and J by 7 bases, with 15 bases between. The CDR3 contains 13 residues. Germline-derived CDR1 and CDR2 are MNHNS and SASEGT. The CDR3 sequence: CASRDRLEGTQYF. Written as DNA, the CDR3 is TGTGCCAGCAGGGATCGACTAGAGGGGACCCAGTACTTC.

The J gene is TRBJ1-2, the V gene TRBV18, with D unresolved. CDR3 length equals 14 residues. Trimming shortened V by 8 bases and J by 3 bases, and 16 bases separated the two germline ends. Germline V gene lookup returns CDR1 KGHSH and CDR2 LQKENI. CDR3 sequence (DNA): TGTGCCAGCAAGCAAGATGCCGAATACTATGGCTACACCTTC. It encodes CASKQDAEYYGYTF.

V gene TRBV19 combines with J gene TRBJ1-1; D may be TRBD1 (5 bases). Germline values: CDR1 LNHDA, CDR2 SQIVND (reference sequence). The CDR3 contains 15 residues. V dropped 7 bases and J dropped 0 bases, with 15 bases sitting between them. The CDR3 sequence: CASTQQALLNTEAFF. CDR3 nucleotides: TGTGCCAGTACCCAACAGGCGCTACTGAACACTGAAGCTTTCTTT.